This is a list of T cell receptor beta chains from one sample in a study of blood T cell repertoires in COVID-19. Generated by immunoSEQ multiplex PCR, the TCRdb table keeps only in-frame clones and is missing some. The repertoire holds 200,000 to 300,000 clones, 88% seen once, with approximately 0.7% in the top ten. The sequenced sample consisted of peripheral blood. Receptors were obtained from a human donor in a cohort sampled during active COVID-19. Each CDR3 is given with its conserved first and last residue. The order of the fields is D gene, V gene, J gene, clone size, CDR3 protein, CDR3 DNA. The D gene is left open where the match is weak. Expanded clones are given a class, and other clones once, few, many or no size at all.

D gene: TRBD1; V gene: TRBV13; J gene: TRBJ1-3; clone size: .; CDR3 protein: CASSDVMDREGNTIYF; CDR3 DNA: TGTGCCAGCAGCGATGTGATGGACAGGGAGGGAAACACCATATATTTT
D gene: TRBD1; V gene: TRBV5-1; J gene: TRBJ1-6; clone size: .; CDR3 protein: CASMGQTHNSPLHF; CDR3 DNA: TGCGCCAGCATGGGACAGACACATAATTCACCCCTCCACTTT
D gene: TRBD1; V gene: TRBV4-3; J gene: TRBJ2-1; clone size: .; CDR3 protein: CASTTGQGDRGEQFF; CDR3 DNA: TGCGCCAGCACCACAGGACAGGGGGATAGAGGTGAGCAGTTCTTC
D gene: .; V gene: TRBV12-5; J gene: TRBJ1-6; clone size: .; CDR3 protein: CASGQGQLNSPLHF; CDR3 DNA: TGTGCTAGTGGCCAAGGACAGCTAAATTCACCCCTCCACTTT
D gene: .; V gene: TRBV3-1/TRBV3-2; J gene: TRBJ2-7; clone size: .; CDR3 protein: CASSQVSGGSHEQYF; CDR3 DNA: TGTGCCAGCAGCCAAGTGTCCGGGGGTAGCCACGAGCAGTACTTC
D gene: TRBD2; V gene: TRBV3-1/TRBV3-2; J gene: TRBJ2-7; clone size: .; CDR3 protein: CASSQGWEGRYEQYF; CDR3 DNA: TGTGCCAGCAGCCAAGGATGGGAGGGCCGGTACGAGCAGTACTTC
D gene: TRBD2; V gene: TRBV10-3; J gene: TRBJ2-3; clone size: once; CDR3 protein: CAISVREGSSDTQYF; CDR3 DNA: TGTGCCATCAGTGTGCGGGAGGGCAGTTCAGATACGCAGTATTTT
D gene: TRBD1; V gene: TRBV5-1; J gene: TRBJ2-1; clone size: .; CDR3 protein: CASSLEGTDYNEQFF; CDR3 DNA: TGCGCCAGCAGCTTGGAGGGGACAGACTACAATGAGCAGTTCTTC
D gene: .; V gene: TRBV25-1; J gene: TRBJ1-2; clone size: .; CDR3 protein: CASQSLEGYGYTF; CDR3 DNA: TGTGCCAGCCAATCCCTCGAGGGCTATGGCTACACCTTC
D gene: .; V gene: TRBV19; J gene: TRBJ1-1; clone size: .; CDR3 protein: CASMPRNTEAFF; CDR3 DNA: TGTGCCAGTATGCCCAGGAACACTGAAGCTTTCTTT
D gene: .; V gene: TRBV7-2; J gene: TRBJ2-6; clone size: .; CDR3 protein: CASSLAGSGAGSVLTF; CDR3 DNA: TGTGCCAGCAGCTTAGCCGGGTCAGGGGCAGGCAGCGTCCTGACTTTC
D gene: TRBD1; V gene: TRBV5-1; J gene: TRBJ1-1; clone size: once; CDR3 protein: CASSPPTGGNTEAFF; CDR3 DNA: TGCGCCAGCAGCCCCCCTACAGGGGGGAACACTGAAGCTTTCTTT
D gene: TRBD1; V gene: TRBV28; J gene: TRBJ2-6; clone size: once; CDR3 protein: CASRPGQKSSGANVLTF; CDR3 DNA: TGTGCCAGCAGACCGGGACAGAAGAGCTCTGGGGCCAACGTCCTGACTTTC
D gene: TRBD1; V gene: TRBV4-3; J gene: TRBJ1-4; clone size: .; CDR3 protein: CASSQDVSQGASEKLFF; CDR3 DNA: TGCGCCAGCAGCCAAGACGTGAGCCAGGGGGCTAGCGAAAAACTGTTTTTT
D gene: .; V gene: TRBV19; J gene: TRBJ2-5; clone size: .; CDR3 protein: CASSIGLEETQYF; CDR3 DNA: TGTGCCAGTAGTATAGGACTCGAAGAGACCCAGTACTTC
D gene: TRBD1; V gene: TRBV19; J gene: TRBJ1-3; clone size: .; CDR3 protein: CASSIVPGTASGNTIYF; CDR3 DNA: TGTGCCAGTAGTATAGTCCCGGGGACAGCCTCTGGAAACACCATATATTTT
D gene: .; V gene: TRBV30; J gene: TRBJ1-4; clone size: few; CDR3 protein: CAWSVMGGANEKLFF; CDR3 DNA: TGTGCCTGGAGTGTTATGGGGGGGGCGAATGAAAAACTGTTTTTT
D gene: TRBD2; V gene: TRBV9; J gene: TRBJ2-7; clone size: .; CDR3 protein: CASSPRLLGTSGRVYEQYF; CDR3 DNA: TGTGCCAGCAGCCCCCGCTTACTCGGGACTAGCGGGAGGGTCTACGAGCAGTACTTC